This is a list of T cell receptor beta chains from one sample in a study of shared clonotypes between healthy human individuals. Only in-frame clones appear in the TCRdb table, and some are missing; sequencing was by immunoSEQ multiplex PCR. In the table there are some 2 million clones, roughly 95% of which are singletons. Specimen: naive CD8+ T cells sorted from blood. The source is a man aged 18 to 30 in good health. CDR3s include the opening cysteine and the closing phenylalanine or tryptophan. A D gene is named only where the DNA matches it firmly.

D gene: TRBD2; J gene: TRBJ2-7; V gene: TRBV7-2; CDR3 protein: CASSSRTSGTNYEQYF
D gene: TRBD1; J gene: TRBJ2-7; V gene: TRBV6-1; CDR3 protein: CASSAPGTGHHYEQYF
D gene: TRBD1; J gene: TRBJ2-7; V gene: TRBV30; CDR3 protein: CAWSVLWTGVYEQYF
D gene: -; J gene: TRBJ1-3; V gene: TRBV7-9; CDR3 protein: CASSWDTIYF
D gene: -; J gene: TRBJ2-7; V gene: TRBV6-5; CDR3 protein: CASSYSAGTDSYEQYF
D gene: -; J gene: TRBJ1-3; V gene: TRBV9; CDR3 protein: CASSPPSGNTIYF
D gene: TRBD2; J gene: TRBJ2-3; V gene: TRBV19; CDR3 protein: CASSISGTSGRLAGSTDTQYF
D gene: -; J gene: TRBJ2-2; V gene: TRBV6-5; CDR3 protein: CASSYREGGYGELFF
D gene: -; J gene: TRBJ1-3; V gene: TRBV7-9; CDR3 protein: CASLSGNTIYF
D gene: TRBD2; J gene: TRBJ2-5; V gene: TRBV6-5; CDR3 protein: CASNRLSGGQETQYF
D gene: -; J gene: TRBJ1-5; V gene: TRBV19; CDR3 protein: CASSIVGFNSNQPQHF
D gene: -; J gene: TRBJ1-1; V gene: TRBV29-1; CDR3 protein: CSVFDAGNTEAFF
D gene: -; J gene: TRBJ1-3; V gene: TRBV4-1; CDR3 protein: CASSVVFSGNTIYF
D gene: TRBD2; J gene: TRBJ2-3; V gene: TRBV7-2; CDR3 protein: CASSMRLAGAATDTQYF
D gene: -; J gene: TRBJ1-1; V gene: TRBV6-4; CDR3 protein: CASSLDSEAFF
D gene: -; J gene: TRBJ2-3; V gene: TRBV11-2; CDR3 protein: CASSPTSGGNGDTQYF
D gene: TRBD1; J gene: TRBJ1-2; V gene: TRBV18; CDR3 protein: CASSPPGQGYGYTF
D gene: -; J gene: TRBJ2-7; V gene: TRBV5-1; CDR3 protein: CASSGRTVNEQYF
D gene: -; J gene: TRBJ2-7; V gene: TRBV9; CDR3 protein: CASSVEGAGYEQYF
D gene: -; J gene: TRBJ1-4; V gene: TRBV4-1; CDR3 protein: CASSLRALTEKLFF
D gene: TRBD1; J gene: TRBJ2-7; V gene: TRBV27; CDR3 protein: CASSDGQGYYEQYF
D gene: -; J gene: TRBJ2-2; V gene: TRBV11-2; CDR3 protein: CASTPLERVLELFF
D gene: -; J gene: TRBJ1-5; V gene: TRBV10-3; CDR3 protein: CAISETGIYSNQPQHF
D gene: -; J gene: TRBJ1-1; V gene: TRBV10-3; CDR3 protein: CAITAGDTEAFF
D gene: -; J gene: TRBJ2-7; V gene: TRBV5-1; CDR3 protein: CASSLYRDTPYEQYF
D gene: TRBD1; J gene: TRBJ1-2; V gene: TRBV6-5; CDR3 protein: CASSYHVGTGGGYTF
D gene: -; J gene: TRBJ1-1; V gene: TRBV7-2; CDR3 protein: CASSLGGGSPEAFF
D gene: -; J gene: TRBJ1-2; V gene: TRBV5-6; CDR3 protein: CASSYRGSALGAF
D gene: -; J gene: TRBJ2-7; V gene: TRBV11-2; CDR3 protein: CASRRGYEQYF
D gene: -; J gene: TRBJ1-6; V gene: TRBV6-5; CDR3 protein: CASSDSGLNSPLHF
D gene: -; J gene: TRBJ1-5; V gene: TRBV4-1; CDR3 protein: CASSPVEYEKGWQPQHF
D gene: TRBD2; J gene: TRBJ2-1; V gene: TRBV5-1; CDR3 protein: CASSIAGGPYNEQFF
D gene: -; J gene: TRBJ2-2; V gene: TRBV6-5; CDR3 protein: CASSGGLGNTGELFF
D gene: TRBD2; J gene: TRBJ2-3; V gene: TRBV7-2; CDR3 protein: CASSITSGRGDTQYF
D gene: TRBD2; J gene: TRBJ2-7; V gene: TRBV7-2; CDR3 protein: CASSPGVGASGSLEQYF
D gene: TRBD2; J gene: TRBJ2-1; V gene: TRBV13; CDR3 protein: CASRTSGGEQFF
D gene: TRBD2; J gene: TRBJ2-7; V gene: TRBV7-4; CDR3 protein: CASSAPRAGGSYEQYF
D gene: TRBD2; J gene: TRBJ2-1; V gene: TRBV2; CDR3 protein: CASSDPGQRGYNEQFF
D gene: TRBD2; J gene: TRBJ2-3; V gene: TRBV11-2; CDR3 protein: CASSLGGLAGFTDTQYF